One sample yielded the 11 T cell receptor beta chains listed below, sequenced in a study of shared clonotypes between healthy human individuals. Here immunoSEQ multiplex PCR was the method, and the copy in TCRdb shows in-frame clones only, minus some. Altogether roughly 700,000 clones are present, around 67% being singletons, with the ten largest covering 1.5% to 2%. Specimen: memory CD4+ T cells sorted from blood. Sample subset: CD45RA-negative fraction. The receptors were gathered from a woman in her twenties or thirties in good health.

The chain employs TRBV7-9 and TRBJ1-2; 9 bases align to TRBD1. The CDR3 consists of 14 residues. Germline V gene sequence: CDR1 SEHNR, CDR2 FQNEAQ (reference sequence). V shed 6 bases, J shed 6 bases, and the junction held 8 bases outside the gene matches. CDR3 nucleotide sequence: TGTGCCAGCAGACATGGGACAGGGTCGGATGGCTACACCTTC. As protein: CASRHGTGSDGYTF.

This clone was detected once. This chain joins TRBV15 and TRBJ2-1, with 7 bases lining up with TRBD1. Germline trimming cut 4 bases from V and 4 bases from J; bases unmatched to any gene: 7. Germline-derived CDR1 and CDR2 are LNHNV and YYDKDF (reference sequence). The CDR3 totals 15 residues. The CDR3 sequence is CATSNPGGLYNEQFF. The CDR3 DNA is TGTGCCACCAGCAACCCAGGGGGATTATACAATGAGCAGTTCTTC.

V usage is TRBV19 and J usage is TRBJ1-2; D remains unclear. V lost 3 bases, J lost 7 bases, and 21 bases lay in between. Germline values: CDR1 LNHDA, CDR2 SQIVND (reference sequence). CDR3 length: 16 amino acids. CDR3 DNA: TGTGCCAGTAGTATGCAAATGAAGACAATGATTGGTGGCTACACCTTC. Encoded protein: CASSMQMKTMIGGYTF.

The genes are TRBV6-4 and TRBJ1-1; D is unclear. V was clipped by 6 bases and J by 9 bases, with 17 bases between them. The CDR3 covers 13 residues. The germline V gene has CDR1 MRHNA and CDR2 SNTAGT. The CDR3 here is CASSDRSGYQAFF. The CDR3 coding sequence is TGTGCCAGCAGCGACCGATCGGGATACCAAGCTTTCTTT.

The chain is built from TRBV5-1 and TRBJ2-3; 10 bases fit TRBD2. The CDR3 runs 19 residues. V dropped 1 base and J dropped 7; count of bases not matched to a gene: 18. Per germline, CDR1 SGHRS and CDR2 YFSETQ. CDR3 in DNA: TGCGCCAGCAGCTTGTACCCCCTTGGGGCTAGCGGGAGCGCGTATACGCAGTATTTT. Translated: CASSLYPLGASGSAYTQYF. Combining the CDR3 with reference TRBV5-1 and TRBJ2-3 gives the whole variable domain KAGVTQTPRYLIKTRGQQVTLSCSPISGHRSVSWYQQTPGQGLQFLFEYFSETQRNKGNFPGRFSGRQFSNSRSEMNVSTLELGDSALYLCASSLYPLGASGSAYTQYFGPGTRLTVL.

V is TRBV4-2 and J is TRBJ1-2; 11 positions match TRBD1. The germline CDR1 and CDR2 sequences are LGHNA and YNFKEQ. The CDR3 runs 15 residues. Trimming took 1 base from V and 4 from J; bases not matched to a gene: 2. In nucleotides, the CDR3 is TGTGCCAGCAGCCAAGCCGGGACAGGGGGCTATGGCTACACCTTC. Protein: CASSQAGTGGYGYTF.

This clone was picked up one time. The CDR3 DNA follows: TGTGCCAGCAGGTTGGCGGGCTACGAGCAGTACTTC. This codes for CASRLAGYEQYF. V usage is TRBV28 and J usage is TRBJ2-7, with a possible D match to TRBD2 (5 bases). This CDR3 comprises 12 residues. Germline V CDR1 and CDR2: MDHEN, SYDVKM. V shed 6 bases and J shed 3 bases, with 9 bases lying between them.

The chain employs TRBV5-1 and TRBJ2-2, with a weak D call TRBD1 (5 bases). The CDR3 is made up of 15 amino acids. Germline values: CDR1 SGHRS, CDR2 YFSETQ. Trimming removed 4 bases at V and 1 base at J, with 11 bases between. As DNA, the CDR3 is TGCGCCAGCAGCAACTCCAGGGAGAACACCGGGGAGCTGTTTTTT. Translating gives CASSNSRENTGELFF.

The chain recombines TRBV13 with TRBJ2-3; D is unresolved. V was clipped by 5 bases and J by 5 bases, with 8 bases between them. Germline V CDR1 and CDR2: PRHDT, FYEKMQ (reference sequence). CDR3 length: 12 amino acids. As DNA, the CDR3 is TGTGCCAGCAGCCCGCAAGTAGATACGCAGTATTTT. This gives the protein CASSPQVDTQYF.

V gene TRBV7-2 combines with J gene TRBJ2-3, with a weak D call TRBD1 (6 bases). Germline V CDR1 and CDR2: SGHTA, FQGNSA. The CDR3 is made up of 16 amino acids. Trimming stripped 3 bases from V and 0 bases from J, with 13 bases between. CDR3 DNA: TGTGCCAGCAGCTTGGGGCTAGGGGGAAGCACAGATACGCAGTATTTT. Translation: CASSLGLGGSTDTQYF.

V is TRBV28 and J is TRBJ2-4; TRBD1 matches 7 bases. Germline V gene lookup returns CDR1 MDHEN and CDR2 SYDVKM. The V segment lost 4 bases and the J segment 3 bases; nucleotides outside the gene matches: 9. The CDR3 runs 16 residues. CDR3 bases: TGTGCCAGCAGTTCGACAGGGATCAGTGGCAAAAACATTCAGTACTTC. It is translated as CASSSTGISGKNIQYF.